This TCR beta chain was sequenced during a study of blood T cells in healthy people across ages. The use of a sample-barcoded 5' primer and a J-beta primer mix characterized a second PCR of roughly 6 to 11 cycles. TCRdb redid the calling of the 5' RACE reads with MiXCR, one entry per CDR3 protein. The data show 1,500,000 or so distinct CDR3 sequences, 35% to 45% seen once. This clonotype was seen more than once but under ten times. The CDR3 spans 13 residues. After removal of 4 bases from V and 2 bases from J, the junction contained 3 bases not matched to a gene. Germline V gene sequence: CDR1 DFQATT, CDR2 SNEGSKA (reference sequence).

The sequence derives from a woman between 18 and 29 years old in good health. Sequencing used blood. The chain links TRBV20-1 to TRBJ1-2, with 8 bases matching TRBD1. The CDR3 DNA reads TGCAGTGCTATCCGGACAGGGAACTATGGCTACACCTTC. It encodes CSAIRTGNYGYTF.